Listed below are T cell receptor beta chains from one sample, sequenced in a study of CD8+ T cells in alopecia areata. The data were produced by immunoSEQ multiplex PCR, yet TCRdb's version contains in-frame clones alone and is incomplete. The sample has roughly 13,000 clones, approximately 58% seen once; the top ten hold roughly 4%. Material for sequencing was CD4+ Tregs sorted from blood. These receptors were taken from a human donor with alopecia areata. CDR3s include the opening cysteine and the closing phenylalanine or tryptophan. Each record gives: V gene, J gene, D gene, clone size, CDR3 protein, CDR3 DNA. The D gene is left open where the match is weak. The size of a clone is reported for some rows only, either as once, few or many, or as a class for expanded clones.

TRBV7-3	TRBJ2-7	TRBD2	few	CASSPSGSGRLYEQYF	TGTGCCAGCAGCCCAAGTGGAAGCGGGAGGCTGTACGAGCAGTACTTC
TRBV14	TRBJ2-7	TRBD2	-	CASSQSGRPSYEQYF	TGTGCCAGCAGCCAGAGCGGGAGGCCTTCCTACGAGCAGTACTTC
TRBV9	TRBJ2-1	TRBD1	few	CASSPWTGVNEQFF	TGTGCCAGCAGCCCCTGGACAGGGGTCAATGAGCAGTTCTTC
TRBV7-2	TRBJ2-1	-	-	CASSLSWANNEQFF	TGTGCCAGCAGCTTATCCTGGGCGAACAATGAGCAGTTCTTC
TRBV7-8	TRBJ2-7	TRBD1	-	CASSLTTSGTGGLQYF	TGTGCCAGCAGCTTAACCACCTCCGGGACAGGGGGCTTGCAGTACTTC
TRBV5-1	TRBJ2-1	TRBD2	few	CASNPSGLAGSGQFF	TGCGCCAGCAATCCGTCGGGACTAGCGGGATCAGGGCAGTTCTTC
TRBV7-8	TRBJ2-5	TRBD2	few	CASSLALIALAGREETQYF	TGTGCCAGCAGCTTAGCCCTAATCGCACTAGCGGGACGAGAAGAGACCCAGTACTTC
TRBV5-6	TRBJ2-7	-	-	CASSLPSLYSYEQYF	TGTGCCAGCAGCTTGCCTTCGCTATACTCCTACGAGCAGTACTTC
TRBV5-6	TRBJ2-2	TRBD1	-	CASSPATPRQGRPGELFF	TGTGCCAGCAGCCCCGCCACCCCAAGACAGGGGAGGCCCGGGGAGCTGTTTTTT
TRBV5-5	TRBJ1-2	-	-	CASSLGNYGYTF	TGTGCCAGCAGCTTGGGGAACTATGGCTACACCTTC
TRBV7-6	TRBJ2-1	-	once	CASSSQGATYNEQFF	TGTGCCAGCAGCTCCCAAGGGGCCACCTACAATGAGCAGTTCTTC
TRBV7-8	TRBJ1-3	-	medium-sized	CASSPHAGSGNTIYF	TGTGCCAGCAGCCCCCATGCCGGGTCTGGAAACACCATATATTTT
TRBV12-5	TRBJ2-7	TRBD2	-	CASGLVIGSGSPYEQYF	TGTGCTAGTGGTTTGGTAATTGGTAGCGGGAGTCCCTACGAGCAGTACTTC
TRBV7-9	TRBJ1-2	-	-	CASSRADGYGYTF	TGTGCCAGCAGCCGAGCGGACGGCTATGGCTACACCTTC
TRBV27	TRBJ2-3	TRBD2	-	CASSQGLAADTQYF	TGTGCCAGCAGTCAGGGACTAGCGGCAGATACGCAGTATTTT
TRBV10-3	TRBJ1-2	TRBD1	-	CAITGQENYGYTF	TGTGCCATCACGGGACAGGAGAACTATGGCTACACCTTC
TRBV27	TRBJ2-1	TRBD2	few	CASSPTRLAGSYEQFF	TGTGCCAGCAGCCCGACCCGACTAGCGGGTAGTTATGAGCAGTTCTTC
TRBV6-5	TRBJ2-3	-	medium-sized	CASSQWGTQYF	TGTGCCTCAAGCCAATGGGGGACGCAGTATTTT
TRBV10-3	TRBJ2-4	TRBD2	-	CAISETWGGGNIQYF	TGTGCCATCAGTGAGACCTGGGGCGGGGGAAACATTCAGTACTTC
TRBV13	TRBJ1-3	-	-	CASSLFRAGNTIYF	TGTGCCAGCAGCTTATTCCGGGCTGGAAACACCATATATTTT
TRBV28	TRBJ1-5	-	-	CASTTPGLLSNQPQHF	TGTGCCAGCACCACCCCGGGACTCCTTAGCAATCAGCCCCAGCATTTT